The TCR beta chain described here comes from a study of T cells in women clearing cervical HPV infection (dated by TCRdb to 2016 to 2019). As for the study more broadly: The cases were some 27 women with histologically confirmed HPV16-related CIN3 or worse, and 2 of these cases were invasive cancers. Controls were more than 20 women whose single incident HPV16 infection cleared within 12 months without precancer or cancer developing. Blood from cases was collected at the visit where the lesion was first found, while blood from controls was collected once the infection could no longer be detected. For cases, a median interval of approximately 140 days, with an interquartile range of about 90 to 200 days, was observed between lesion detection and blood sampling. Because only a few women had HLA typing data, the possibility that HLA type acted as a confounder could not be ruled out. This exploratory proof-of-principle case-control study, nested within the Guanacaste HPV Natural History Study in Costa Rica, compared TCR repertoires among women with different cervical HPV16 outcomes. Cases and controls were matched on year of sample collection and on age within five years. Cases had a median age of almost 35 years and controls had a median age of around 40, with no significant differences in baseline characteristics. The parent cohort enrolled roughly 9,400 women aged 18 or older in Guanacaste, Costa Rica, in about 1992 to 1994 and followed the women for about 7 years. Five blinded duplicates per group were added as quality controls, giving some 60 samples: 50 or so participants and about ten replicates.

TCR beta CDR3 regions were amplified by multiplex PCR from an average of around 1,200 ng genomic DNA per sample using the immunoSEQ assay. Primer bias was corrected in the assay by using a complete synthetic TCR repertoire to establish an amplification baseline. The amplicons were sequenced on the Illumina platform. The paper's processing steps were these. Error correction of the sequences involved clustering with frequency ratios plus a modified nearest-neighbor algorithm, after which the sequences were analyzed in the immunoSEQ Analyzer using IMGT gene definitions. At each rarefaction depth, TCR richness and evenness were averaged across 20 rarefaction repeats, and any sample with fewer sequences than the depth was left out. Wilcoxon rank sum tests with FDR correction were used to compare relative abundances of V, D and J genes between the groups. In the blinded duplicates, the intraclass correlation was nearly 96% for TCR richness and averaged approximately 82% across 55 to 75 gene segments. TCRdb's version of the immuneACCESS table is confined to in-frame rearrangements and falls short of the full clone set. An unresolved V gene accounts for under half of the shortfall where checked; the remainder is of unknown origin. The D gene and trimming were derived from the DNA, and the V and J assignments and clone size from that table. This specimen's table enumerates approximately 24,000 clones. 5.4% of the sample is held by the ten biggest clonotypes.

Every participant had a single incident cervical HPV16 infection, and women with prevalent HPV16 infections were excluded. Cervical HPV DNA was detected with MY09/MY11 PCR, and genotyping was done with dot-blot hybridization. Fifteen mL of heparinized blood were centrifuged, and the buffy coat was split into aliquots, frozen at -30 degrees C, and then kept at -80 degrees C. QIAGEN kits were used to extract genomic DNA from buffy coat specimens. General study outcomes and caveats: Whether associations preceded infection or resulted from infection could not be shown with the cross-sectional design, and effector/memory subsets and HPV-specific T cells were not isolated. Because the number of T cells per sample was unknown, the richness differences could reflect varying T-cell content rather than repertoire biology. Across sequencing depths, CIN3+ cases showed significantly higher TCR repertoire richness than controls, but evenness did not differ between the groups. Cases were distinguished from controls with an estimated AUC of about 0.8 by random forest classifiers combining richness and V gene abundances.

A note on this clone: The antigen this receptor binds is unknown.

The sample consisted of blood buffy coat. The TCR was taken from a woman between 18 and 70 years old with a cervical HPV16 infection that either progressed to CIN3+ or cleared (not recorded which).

For the CDR3, the sequence is CASSPWTGRNTEAFF. The covered CDR3 bases are TGCGCCAGCAGCCCCTGGACAGGTAGGAACACTGAA. The chain employs TRBV4-1 and TRBJ1-1; TRBD1 aligns with 7 central bases. The sequence runs out 3 residues before the end of the CDR3; the remainder is reconstructed from the germline J gene. Unmatched junction bases come to 6, with V trimmed by 4 bases and J by 1 base. The germline V gene sets CDR1 to MGHRA and CDR2 to YSYEKL. The cysteine opens and the phenylalanine closes a CDR3 of 15 amino acids. Sequencing covers 36 bases of the CDR3, shown here with the frame starting at base 1.